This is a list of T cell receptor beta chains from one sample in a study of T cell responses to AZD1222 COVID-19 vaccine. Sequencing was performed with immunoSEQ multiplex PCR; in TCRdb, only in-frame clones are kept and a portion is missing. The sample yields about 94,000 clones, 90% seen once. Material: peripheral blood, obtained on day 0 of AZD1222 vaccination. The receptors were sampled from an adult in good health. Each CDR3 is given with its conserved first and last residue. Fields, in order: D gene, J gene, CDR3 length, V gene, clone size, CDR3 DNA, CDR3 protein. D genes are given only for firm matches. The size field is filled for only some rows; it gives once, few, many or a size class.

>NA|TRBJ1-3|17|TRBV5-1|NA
TGCGCCAGCAGCTTGATCTCTTCGAGGAGCTCTGGAAACACCATATATTTT
CASSLISSRSSGNTIYF
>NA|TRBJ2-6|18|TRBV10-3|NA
TGTGCCATCAGAGAGCTGGGGCAGGCATTCTCTGGGGCCAACGTCCTGACTTTC
CAIRELGQAFSGANVLTF
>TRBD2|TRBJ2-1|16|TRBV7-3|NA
TGTGCCAGCAGCTTAACTAGCGGGGGGGCCTACAATGAGCAGTTCTTC
CASSLTSGGAYNEQFF
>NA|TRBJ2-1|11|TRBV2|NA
TGTGCCAGCAGCAACCAGGGAGTTGAGTTCTTC
CASSNQGVEFF
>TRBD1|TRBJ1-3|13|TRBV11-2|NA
TGTGCCAGCAGACAGGGGAACGGAAACACCATATATTTT
CASRQGNGNTIYF
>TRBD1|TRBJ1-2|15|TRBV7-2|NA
TGTGCCAGCAGCTTAGTGGGGACAGGGGTGGGTGGCTACACCTTC
CASSLVGTGVGGYTF
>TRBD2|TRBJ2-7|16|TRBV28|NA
TGTGCCAGCAGTTTATCTAGCGGAGGGAACTACTACGAGCAGTACTTC
CASSLSSGGNYYEQYF
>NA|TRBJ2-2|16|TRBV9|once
TGTGCCAGCAGCGTAGTGGTGGACTCGAACACCGGGGAGCTGTTTTTT
CASSVVVDSNTGELFF
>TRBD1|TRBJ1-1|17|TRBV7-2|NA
TGTGCCAGCAGCTTAGGCCCAGGGGGCAGGGTGAACACTGAAGCTTTCTTT
CASSLGPGGRVNTEAFF
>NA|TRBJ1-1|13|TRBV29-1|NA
TGCAGCGGCCTCACAGGGTTGAACACTGAAGCTTTCTTT
CSGLTGLNTEAFF
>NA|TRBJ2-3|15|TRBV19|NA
TGTGCCAGTAGTAAACAGGGCCCCGACACAGATACGCAGTATTTT
CASSKQGPDTDTQYF
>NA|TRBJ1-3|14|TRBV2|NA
TGTGCCAGCAGTTGGGACACCGCTGGAAACACCATATATTTT
CASSWDTAGNTIYF
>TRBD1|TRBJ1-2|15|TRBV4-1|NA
TGCGCCAGCAGCCAGGGCCCGGGACAGGGGTATGGCTACACCTTC
CASSQGPGQGYGYTF
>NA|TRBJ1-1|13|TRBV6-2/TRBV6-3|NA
TGTGCCAGCAGTTACTCTGGCAGCACTGAAGCTTTCTTT
CASSYSGSTEAFF
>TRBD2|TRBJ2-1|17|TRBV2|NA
TGTGCCAGCAGCGAACGGCGGCTAGCGGGGGAGTTCAATGAGCAGTTCTTC
CASSERRLAGEFNEQFF
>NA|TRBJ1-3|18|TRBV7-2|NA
TGTGCCAGCAGCTTACCGTCGGCAGGCACCTTCTCTGGAAACACCATATATTTT
CASSLPSAGTFSGNTIYF
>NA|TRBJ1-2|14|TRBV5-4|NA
TGTGCCAGCAGCTTAGAAACACAGGGTTATGGCTACACCTTC
CASSLETQGYGYTF
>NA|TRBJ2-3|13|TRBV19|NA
TGTGCCAGTAGTAAGAAGGGCACAGATACGCAGTATTTT
CASSKKGTDTQYF
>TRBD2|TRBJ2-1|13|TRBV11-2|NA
TGTGCCATTTCTAGCGGGGGATACAATGAGCAGTTCTTC
CAISSGGYNEQFF
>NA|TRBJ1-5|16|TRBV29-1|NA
TGCCGCGCACGCGACCCCAGGGGTTATAGCAATCAGCCCCAGCATTTT
CRARDPRGYSNQPQHF
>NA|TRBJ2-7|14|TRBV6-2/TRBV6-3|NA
TGTGCCAGCAGTTACTACAGGTCCCCCTACGAGCAGTACTTC
CASSYYRSPYEQYF
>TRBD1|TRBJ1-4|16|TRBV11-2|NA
TGTGCCAGCAGCACCCGACAGGGATCCACTAATGAAAAACTGTTTTTT
CASSTRQGSTNEKLFF
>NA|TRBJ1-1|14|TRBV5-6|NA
TGTGCCAGCAGCCGCTACGGGGAGGGGACTGAAGCTTTCTTT
CASSRYGEGTEAFF
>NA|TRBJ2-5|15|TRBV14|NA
TGTGCCAGCAGCCAACATGCAGCGCGCCAAGAGACCCAGTACTTC
CASSQHAARQETQYF
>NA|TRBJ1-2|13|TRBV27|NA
TGTGCCAGCAGTTTAAGAGGCAGAGATGGCTACACCTTC
CASSLRGRDGYTF
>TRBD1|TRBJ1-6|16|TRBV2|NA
TGTGCCAGCAGTGAACTGGGACAGGGGGGCAATTCACCCCTCCACTTT
CASSELGQGGNSPLHF
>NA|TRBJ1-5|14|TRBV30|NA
TGTGCCTGGAGGGGTGTAGGTAGCAATCAGCCCCAGCATTTT
CAWRGVGSNQPQHF
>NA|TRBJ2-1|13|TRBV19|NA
TGTGCCAGTAGCAAAGACACCTACAATGAGCAGTTCTTC
CASSKDTYNEQFF
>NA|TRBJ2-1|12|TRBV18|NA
TGTGCCAGCTCACCAGACTCCAATGAGCAGTTCTTC
CASSPDSNEQFF
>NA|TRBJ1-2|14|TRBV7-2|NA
TGTGCCAGCAGTACCTCCGGGACACCTCTAGGCTACACCTTC
CASSTSGTPLGYTF
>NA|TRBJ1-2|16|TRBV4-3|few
TGCGCCAGCAGCCAAGATTTCGGACAGCCTGCTTGGGGCTACACCTTC
CASSQDFGQPAWGYTF
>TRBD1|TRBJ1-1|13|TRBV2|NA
TGTGCCAGCAGTGGACAGGGAGTCACTGAAGCTTTCTTT
CASSGQGVTEAFF